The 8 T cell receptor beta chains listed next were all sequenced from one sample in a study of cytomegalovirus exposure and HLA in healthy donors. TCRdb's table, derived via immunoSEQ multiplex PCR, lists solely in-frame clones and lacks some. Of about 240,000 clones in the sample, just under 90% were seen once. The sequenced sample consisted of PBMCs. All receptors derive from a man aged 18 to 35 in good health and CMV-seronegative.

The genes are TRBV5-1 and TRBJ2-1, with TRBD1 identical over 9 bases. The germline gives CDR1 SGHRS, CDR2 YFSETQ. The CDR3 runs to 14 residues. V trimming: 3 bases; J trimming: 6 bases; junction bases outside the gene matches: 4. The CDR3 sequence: CASSSGTGINEQFF. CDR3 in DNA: TGCGCCAGCAGCTCCGGGACAGGGATCAATGAGCAGTTCTTC. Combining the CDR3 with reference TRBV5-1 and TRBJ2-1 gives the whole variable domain KAGVTQTPRYLIKTRGQQVTLSCSPISGHRSVSWYQQTPGQGLQFLFEYFSETQRNKGNFPGRFSGRQFSNSRSEMNVSTLELGDSALYLCASSSGTGINEQFFGPGTRLTVL.

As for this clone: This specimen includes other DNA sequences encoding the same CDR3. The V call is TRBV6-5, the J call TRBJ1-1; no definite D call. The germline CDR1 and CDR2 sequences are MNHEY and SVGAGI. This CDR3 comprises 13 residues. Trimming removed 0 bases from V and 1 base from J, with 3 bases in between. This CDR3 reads CASSYSRNTEAFF. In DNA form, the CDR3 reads TGTGCCAGCAGTTACTCGAGGAACACTGAAGCTTTCTTT.

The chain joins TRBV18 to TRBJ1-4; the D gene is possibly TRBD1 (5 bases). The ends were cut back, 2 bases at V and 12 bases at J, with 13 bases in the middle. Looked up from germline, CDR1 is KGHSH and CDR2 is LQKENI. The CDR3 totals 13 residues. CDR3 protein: CASSPGMSGELFF. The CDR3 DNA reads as TGTGCCAGCTCACCAGGAATGTCGGGGGAACTGTTTTTT.

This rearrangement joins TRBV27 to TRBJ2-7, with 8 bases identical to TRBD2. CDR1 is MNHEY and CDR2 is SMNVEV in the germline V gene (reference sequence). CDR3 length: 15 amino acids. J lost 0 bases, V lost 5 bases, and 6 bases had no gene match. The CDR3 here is CASSPFGGASYEQYF. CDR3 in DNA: TGTGCCAGCAGTCCGTTCGGGGGGGCCTCCTACGAGCAGTACTTC.

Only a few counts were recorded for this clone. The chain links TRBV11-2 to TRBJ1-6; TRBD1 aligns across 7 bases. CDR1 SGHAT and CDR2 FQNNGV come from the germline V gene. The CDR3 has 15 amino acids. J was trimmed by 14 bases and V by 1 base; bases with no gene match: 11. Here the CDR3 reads CASSLVGAGGSALHF. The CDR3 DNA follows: TGTGCCAGCAGCTTAGTTGGGGCAGGGGGAAGTGCCCTCCACTTT.

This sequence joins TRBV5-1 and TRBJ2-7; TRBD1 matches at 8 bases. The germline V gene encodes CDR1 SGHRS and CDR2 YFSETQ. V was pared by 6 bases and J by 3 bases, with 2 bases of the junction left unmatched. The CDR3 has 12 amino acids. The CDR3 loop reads CASKDRGYEQYF. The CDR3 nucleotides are TGCGCCAGCAAAGACAGGGGCTACGAGCAGTACTTC.

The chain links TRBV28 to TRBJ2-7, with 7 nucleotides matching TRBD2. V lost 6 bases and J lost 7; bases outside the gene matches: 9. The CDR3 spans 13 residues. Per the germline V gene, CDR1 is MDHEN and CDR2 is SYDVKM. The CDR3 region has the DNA TGTGCCAGCAGGGGGAGGGCCCCGGGGGAGCAGTACTTC. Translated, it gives CASRGRAPGEQYF.

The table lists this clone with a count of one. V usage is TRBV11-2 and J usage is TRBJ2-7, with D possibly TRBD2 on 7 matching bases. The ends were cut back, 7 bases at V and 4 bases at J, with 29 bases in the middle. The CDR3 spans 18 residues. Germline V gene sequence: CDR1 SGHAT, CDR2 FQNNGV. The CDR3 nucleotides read TGTGCCAGCACCAGCTTGAGTAGTCCGAGGGAGGGGGAATACGAGCAGTACTTC. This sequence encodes CASTSLSSPREGEYEQYF.